This TCR beta chain originates from a study of CXCR3-negative and CXCR3-positive naive CD8 T cells. All TRB cDNA libraries came from 5' RACE performed with UMI labels. TCRdb reprocessed the 5' RACE reads and keeps a single row for each CDR3 protein, giving no DNA. The sample data list over 35,000 distinct CDR3 sequences. Germline V lookup: CDR1 MNHEY, CDR2 SMNVEV (reference sequence). This CDR3 is built from 14 residues. The receptor comes from a human donor in good health. Some clones in this sample may be carry-over from other donors' samples. The V gene is TRBV27, the J gene TRBJ1-2; TCRdb names TRBD1, which stays unverified in the absence of DNA. Sequenced material: memory CD8+ T cells from blood. The CDR3 reads CASSLDRDGYGYTF.